Given below is one TCR beta chain in context. The antigen is undetermined. This specimen comes from a study of cytomegalovirus exposure and HLA in healthy donors. Study-wide results and caveats: In a later analysis, CMV-associated beta chains were mostly HLA-associated, it appeared.

The PCR contained 60 Vbeta and 13 Jbeta primers. The data were produced by immunoSEQ multiplex PCR, yet TCRdb's version contains in-frame clones alone and is incomplete. Of about 140,000 clones in the sample, 78% are singletons; the top ten hold 2.8%. The sequence was collected from a male donor in good health and CMV-seronegative. The sample consisted of PBMCs.

The CDR3 nucleotides read TGTGCCAGTAGTTTACAGGGTCTCAATCAGCCCCAGCATTTT. It translates to CASSLQGLNQPQHF. The rearrangement links TRBV19 to TRBJ1-5, with D perhaps matching TRBD1 (6 bases). This CDR3 has 14 residues. V was cut by 5 bases and J by 3 bases, with 11 bases left in between. Germline CDR1 reads LNHDA; CDR2 reads SQIVND (reference sequence).